The next 2 T cell receptor beta chains were all read from a single sample in a study of blood T cell repertoires in COVID-19. The repertoire was sequenced with immunoSEQ multiplex PCR; TCRdb's copy has only in-frame clones and lacks some. In the table there are about 87,000 clones, around 91% of which are singletons. What was sequenced was peripheral blood. The receptors shown here come from a man between 18 and 29 years old with COVID-19, enrolled during active disease.

The chain carries TRBV5-1 and TRBJ2-7; 10 nucleotides agree with TRBD1. The CDR3 runs to 14 residues. Germline CDR1 reads SGHRS; CDR2 reads YFSETQ. Trimming removed 6 bases from V and 3 bases from J; junction bases left unmatched: 6. The CDR3 region has the DNA TGCGCCAGCACCTGGACAGGGGGTCGCTACGAGCAGTACTTC. Protein product: CASTWTGGRYEQYF.

J is TRBJ2-7 and V is TRBV9, with 9 bases that match TRBD2. This CDR3 is 16 amino acids long. Germline CDR1 and CDR2: SGDLS and YYNGEE. Germline trimming cut 3 bases from V and 4 bases from J; bases unmatched to any gene: 11. CDR3 coding DNA: TGTGCCAGCAGCGCCGGGAGGGGGCTAGCGGGGTACGAGCAGTACTTC. Translated: CASSAGRGLAGYEQYF.